This entry lists 18 T cell receptor beta chains sequenced from one sample in a study of T cells in Graves' hyperthyroidism and ophthalmopathy. The source material, RNA transcripts, was used to amplify TCR beta CDR3 regions. HTBI primers were used for first-round RT-PCR of the TCR CDR3. TCRdb redid the calling of the multiplex PCR reads with MiXCR, one entry per CDR3 protein. The sample shows 600,000 to 700,000 distinct CDR3 sequences, just under 45% of them seen only once. Sequenced: peripheral blood or thyroid tissue (not recorded which). These receptors were obtained from an adult man with Graves' disease, either hyperthyroidism or ophthalmopathy (not recorded which).

This clonotype was seen at least ten times. V is TRBV14 and J is TRBJ1-1, with D hard to call. V was clipped by 1 base and J by 4 bases, with 4 bases between them. The CDR3 is 12 amino acids. Germline CDR1 reads SGHDN; CDR2 reads FVKESK. CDR3 region: CASSQGFTEAFF. The CDR3 region has the DNA TGTGCCAGCAGCCAAGGTTTCACTGAAGCTTTCTTT.

This clonotype was seen ten or more times. At one boundary the junction diverges from the germline segment, which might be a read error. The rearrangement links TRBV7-7 to TRBJ2-5; 11 nucleotides match TRBD1. The CDR3 extends over 15 amino acids. Per germline, CDR1 SSHAT and CDR2 FNYEAQ (reference sequence). CDR3 protein: CASSGDRGMGETQYF. Written as DNA, the CDR3 is TGTGCTAGCAGCGGGGACAGGGGGATGGGAGAGACCCAGTACTTC.

This clonotype was counted between two and nine times. This may arise from a read error, as a much more abundant clone is one base away. This chain links TRBV6-5 with TRBJ1-5, with a possible D match to TRBD1 (5 bases). The CDR3 spans 14 residues. V gave up 5 bases and J gave up 9 bases, with 17 bases separating them. The germline V gene has CDR1 MNHEY and CDR2 SVGAGI. As DNA, the CDR3 is TGTGCCAGCAGTGTGGAGGGGCGGGATCGGCCCCAGCATTTT. It translates to CASSVEGRDRPQHF.

The sample holds many counts of this clonotype. The chain couples TRBV7-9 to TRBJ1-6, with 9 bases that match TRBD1. The CDR3 spans 15 residues. CDR1 is SEHNR and CDR2 is FQNEAQ in the germline V gene (reference sequence). J was trimmed by 5 bases and V by 5 bases; bases with no gene match: 4. The DNA for the CDR3 is TGTGCCAGCAGCCTCGGACAGGGGAATAATTCACCCCTCCACTTT. Translating gives CASSLGQGNNSPLHF.

The chain employs TRBV20-1 and TRBJ1-2, with 7 bases aligning to TRBD1. V lost 5 bases and J lost 3; bases outside the gene matches: 3. The germline CDR1 and CDR2 sequences are DFQATT and SNEGSKA (reference sequence). The CDR3 sequence is 12 residues long. In DNA, the CDR3 is TGCAGTGCTCCAGGGGGTGACTATGGCTACACCTTC. Translation: CSAPGGDYGYTF.

This clonotype has more than one count but fewer than ten. This chain links TRBV7-9 with TRBJ2-6; D not certain. V lost 7 bases to trimming and J lost 3 bases, with 7 bases between them. This CDR3 comprises 13 residues. Germline V gene lookup returns CDR1 SEHNR and CDR2 FQNEAQ (reference sequence). CDR3 nucleotide sequence: TGTGCCAGCACCACCAGTGGGGCCAACGTCCTGACTTTC. Its translation: CASTTSGANVLTF.

This clonotype has only a few counts. The V call is TRBV7-2, the J call TRBJ1-5; no definite D call. Looked up from germline, CDR1 is SGHTA and CDR2 is FQGNSA. CDR3 length: 17 amino acids. V lost 3 bases and J 4 bases, leaving 19 bases between the germline ends. This CDR3 is CASSLDLAAWGNQPQHF. The CDR3 nucleotides are TGTGCCAGCAGCTTGGATCTTGCAGCGTGGGGTAATCAGCCCCAGCATTTT.

This clonotype came up a few times. The chain has TRBV20-1 and TRBJ1-1; 9 bases map to TRBD1. The CDR3 is made up of 16 amino acids. Germline V gene lookup returns CDR1 DFQATT and CDR2 SNEGSKA (reference sequence). With V trimmed by 4 bases and J by 6 bases, 15 bases remained unmatched. CDR3 bases: TGCAGTGCTAAAGCCTACAGGGGGCGAACGATTCCTGAAGCTTTCTTT. Translating it yields CSAKAYRGRTIPEAFF.

The genes are TRBV7-8 and TRBJ2-7; TRBD1 matches at 8 bases. The CDR3 is made up of 14 amino acids. Germline V gene data show CDR1 as SGHVS and CDR2 as FQNEAQ. J gave up 6 bases and V 5 bases, and 9 bases lay outside the gene matches. For the CDR3, the DNA is TGTGCCAGCAGCCGCCTCGGACAGGGCTTCGAGCAGTACTTC. Protein product: CASSRLGQGFEQYF.

This clonotype turned up a few times. At one boundary the junction diverges from the germline segment, which might be a read error. This chain connects TRBV11-2 to TRBJ2-2; 9 nucleotides match TRBD2. The CDR3 spans 16 residues. In germline, CDR1 is SGHAT, CDR2 FQNNGV. The CDR3 DNA reads as TGCGCCAGCAGCCCCCCTAGCGGGACCTCGAACGGGGAGCTGTTTTTT. Its protein product is CASSPPSGTSNGELFF.

The V and J genes are TRBV20-1 and TRBJ1-4, with unresolved D. Germline V gene data show CDR1 as DFQATT and CDR2 as SNEGSKA (reference sequence). The CDR3 covers 13 residues. V lost 2 bases and J lost 8, with 12 bases in between. CDR3 sequence (DNA): TGCAGTGCTAGAAACTGGGATAGCGAAAAACTGTTTTTT. It is translated as CSARNWDSEKLFF.

This chain uses TRBV7-3 with TRBJ2-7; 8 bases are shared with TRBD2. CDR1 is SGHTA, CDR2 FQGTGA, per germline. The CDR3 length is 16 residues. V gave up 5 bases and J gave up 1 base; unmatched junction bases: 10. The CDR3 coding sequence is TGTGCCAGCAGCCCCGCCTCGGGAGGGAAATCCTACGAGCAGTACTTC. This sequence encodes CASSPASGGKSYEQYF.

This chain uses TRBV29-1 with TRBJ2-5; 8 bases fit TRBD1. The CDR3 has 13 amino acids. Germline trimming cut 8 bases from V and 5 bases from J; bases unmatched to any gene: 10. Germline CDR1 is SQVTM and CDR2 is ANQGSEA. This CDR3 is CSLRQGQGETQYF. The CDR3 region has the DNA TGCAGCTTGCGACAGGGGCAAGGGGAGACCCAGTACTTC.

This clonotype has a handful of counts. The rearrangement uses TRBV19 and TRBJ2-7, with TRBD2 matching 10 bases. Trimming took 5 bases from V and 4 from J; bases not matched to a gene: 5. The CDR3 has 14 residues. Germline CDR1 reads LNHDA; CDR2 reads SQIVND (reference sequence). CDR3 sequence: CASSRTSGQYEQYF. The DNA for the CDR3 is TGTGCCAGTAGTCGGACTAGCGGCCAATACGAGCAGTACTTC. Looking up the rest from reference TRBV19 and TRBJ2-7 gives the full variable domain: DGGITQSPKYLFRKEGQNVTLSCEQNLNHDAMYWYRQDPGQGLRLIYYSQIVNDFQKGDIAEGYSVSREKKESFPLTVTSAQKNPTAFYLCASSRTSGQYEQYFGPGTRLTVT.

This clonotype was recorded many times. V gene TRBV20-1 combines with J gene TRBJ2-5, with 7 positions matching TRBD1. The V gene end was trimmed by 3 bases and the J gene end by 3 bases; junction bases not matched to a gene: 4. Germline V gene data show CDR1 as DFQATT and CDR2 as SNEGSKA (reference sequence). CDR3 length: 13 residues. CDR3 loop: CSASLGGEETQYF. CDR3 nucleotide sequence: TGCAGTGCTAGTTTAGGGGGCGAAGAGACCCAGTACTTC.

A note on this clonotype: A much larger clone differs from this one at a single base, so this may be a read error. Without the conserved terminal phenylalanine or tryptophan, this CDR3 likely stems from a read error. The rearrangement joins TRBV7-3 to TRBJ2-7; D is unclear. The CDR3 spans 13 residues. The germline CDR1 and CDR2 sequences are SGHTA and FQGTGA. The V end lost 5 bases, the J end lost 3 bases, and 11 bases lay between the germline ends. The CDR3 DNA reads TGTGCCAGCAGCCCGGGCGTGGGCTACGAGCAGTACCTC. This gives the protein CASSPGVGYEQYL.

The chain links TRBV10-2 to TRBJ1-5; 9 nucleotides align to TRBD1. Germline lookup yields CDR1 WSHSY and CDR2 SAAADI. The V and J ends lost 6 bases and 0 bases, in that order; junction bases with no gene match: 6. The CDR3 has 16 residues. CDR3 residues: CASRGGTGSSNQPQHF. The CDR3 coding sequence is TGCGCCAGCAGGGGTGGGACAGGGTCTAGCAATCAGCCCCAGCATTTT.

The rearrangement uses TRBV5-1 and TRBJ1-1; 7 positions agree with TRBD1. The CDR3 covers 14 residues. The J segment lost 0 bases and the V segment lost 4 bases, leaving 3 bases of the junction unmatched. Germline V CDR1 and CDR2: SGHRS, YFSETQ. The DNA for the CDR3 is TGCGCCAGCAGCAAACAGGGGATGAACACTGAAGCTTTCTTT. It is translated as CASSKQGMNTEAFF. Supplemented by reference TRBV5-1 and TRBJ1-1, the full variable domain reads KAGVTQTPRYLIKTRGQQVTLSCSPISGHRSVSWYQQTPGQGLQFLFEYFSETQRNKGNFPGRFSGRQFSNSRSEMNVSTLELGDSALYLCASSKQGMNTEAFFGQGTRLTVV.